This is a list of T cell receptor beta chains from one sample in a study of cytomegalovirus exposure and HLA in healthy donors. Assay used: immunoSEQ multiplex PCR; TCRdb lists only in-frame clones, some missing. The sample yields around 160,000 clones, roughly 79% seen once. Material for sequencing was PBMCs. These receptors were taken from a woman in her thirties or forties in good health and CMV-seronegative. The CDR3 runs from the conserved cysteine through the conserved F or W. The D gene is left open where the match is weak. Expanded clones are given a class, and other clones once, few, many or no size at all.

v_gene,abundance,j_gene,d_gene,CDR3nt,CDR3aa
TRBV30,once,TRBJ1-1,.,TGTGCCTGGAGGACAGGATCCTCGAGCACTGAAGCTTTCTTT,CAWRTGSSSTEAFF
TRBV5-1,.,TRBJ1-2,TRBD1,TGCGCCAGCAGCTTGGGACAGGGATCGGGTGGCTACACCTTC,CASSLGQGSGGYTF
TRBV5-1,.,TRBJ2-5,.,TGCGCCAGCAGCTTGGGGGGGCCGGGGGAGACCCAGTACTTC,CASSLGGPGETQYF
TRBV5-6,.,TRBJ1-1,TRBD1,TGTGCCAGCAGCCTTCAGACAGGGTTATTTACTGAAGCTTTCTTT,CASSLQTGLFTEAFF
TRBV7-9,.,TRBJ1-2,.,TGTGCCAGCAGCTCCGGTGGCTATGGCTACACCTTC,CASSSGGYGYTF
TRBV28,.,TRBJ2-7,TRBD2,TGTGCCAGCAGTCCCGGGACTAGCGCCTCCTACGAGCAGTACTTC,CASSPGTSASYEQYF
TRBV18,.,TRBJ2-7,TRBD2,TGTGCCAGCTCACGCGGGCGGGAGACAGCCTACGAGCAGTACTTC,CASSRGRETAYEQYF
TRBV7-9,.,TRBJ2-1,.,TGTGCCAGCAGCCCGGGGAACAATGAGCAGTTCTTC,CASSPGNNEQFF
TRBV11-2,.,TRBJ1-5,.,TGTGCCAGCAGCTTTGGCAGGTCCAATCAGCCCCAGCATTTT,CASSFGRSNQPQHF
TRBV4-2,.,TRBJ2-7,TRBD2,TGTGCCAGCAGCCACGGGACTAGCGGGAGGCCACCTAACTACGAGCAGTACTTC,CASSHGTSGRPPNYEQYF
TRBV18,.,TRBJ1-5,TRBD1,TGTGCCAGCTCATCCACAGGGGGCAAGGAGCCCCAGCATTTT,CASSSTGGKEPQHF
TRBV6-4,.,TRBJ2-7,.,TGTGCCAGCAGATTAGATCGGGACTCCCGCTCCTACGAGCAGTACTTC,CASRLDRDSRSYEQYF
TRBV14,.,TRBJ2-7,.,TGTGCCAGCAGCCTGGGACTGCCGGGGGAGCAGTACTTC,CASSLGLPGEQYF
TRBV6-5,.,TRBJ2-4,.,TGTGCCAGCAGATCTCAGGGTACCAAAAACATTCAGTACTTC,CASRSQGTKNIQYF
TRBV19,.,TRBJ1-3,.,TGTGCCAGTACCAGGGGTATGCATACTGGAAACACCATATATTTT,CASTRGMHTGNTIYF
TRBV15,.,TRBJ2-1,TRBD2,TGTGCCACCAGCAGACCTCTAGCGGGAGGGTACAATGAGCAGTTCTTC,CATSRPLAGGYNEQFF
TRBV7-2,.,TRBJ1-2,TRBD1,TGTGCCAGCAGCCCCGGGACAGCCTATGGCTACACCTTC,CASSPGTAYGYTF